This T cell receptor beta chain was captured in a study of T cell responses to AZD1222 COVID-19 vaccine. The repertoire was sequenced with immunoSEQ multiplex PCR; TCRdb's copy has only in-frame clones and lacks some. The table includes about 120,000 clones, roughly nine tenths detected once. This TCR was sampled from an adult in good health. Sequenced material: peripheral blood, taken on day 0 of AZD1222 vaccination.

CDR3 DNA: TGTGCCAGCAGCTTAGGTGCGGGGGAAGATACGCAGTATTTT. As protein: CASSLGAGEDTQYF. The chain joins TRBV7-3 to TRBJ2-3; TRBD2 matches 7 bases. The CDR3 covers 14 residues. Trimming took 2 bases from V and 5 from J; bases not matched to a gene: 4. The V gene's germline CDR1 is SGHTA and CDR2 FQGTGA.